This entry concerns a single TCR beta chain. Its antigen remains undetermined. The sample holds no much larger clone one base away, and base qualities are not on file. V and J are truncated by 1 base and 8 bases respectively, leaving an intervening sequence of 9 bases. CDR1 and CDR2 are read off the germline V gene as MNHEY and SVGAGI. From the cysteine through the phenylalanine, the CDR3 covers 14 amino acids. Only the CDR3 portion is preserved as DNA: 42 bases, with reading frame beginning at the first base. PBMCs were isolated by density centrifugation and stained for CD3, CD4 and CD8, and CD4+ and CD8+ T cells were sorted on a FACSAria. Scalp biopsies and blood samples were obtained from unaffected controls. This record comes from a study of CD8+ T cells in alopecia areata (dated by TCRdb to 2016 to 2019). Regarding the complete study: To study T cell clonal expansion in alopecia areata, the researchers applied high-throughput TCRbeta sequencing to both the C3H/HeJ mouse model and human patients. On the human side, TCRbeta sequencing was run on scalp tissue and on sorted CD4+ and CD8+ peripheral blood T cells from healthy controls and from alopecia areata patients with either patchy or totalis/universalis disease. Clonality in the scalp was compared among normal scalp (n=4), patchy alopecia areata scalp (n=8), and alopecia totalis/universalis scalp (n=8). RNA was obtained with the PAXgene miRNA kit for fixed scalp, the miRNeasy kit for PBMCs, and the RNeasy kit for mouse skin. TCRbeta CDR3 regions were amplified by immunoSEQ multiplex PCR with 35 Vbeta forward and 13 Jbeta reverse primers.

The library came from the immunoSEQ multiplex PCR assay. To provide template for TCR sequencing, every sample had RNA extracted and reverse transcribed into cDNA. First-strand cDNA was synthesized using SuperScript III with a 2:1 mix of oligo-dT and random hexamers. Amplification bias was assessed with a synthetic immune receptor repertoire, and residual bias was removed computationally. As for how the authors treated the data: After raw reads were preprocessed to remove errors, the CDR3 was defined following IMGT conventions as running from the conserved cysteine to phenylalanine. Clonality was calculated as 1 minus Shannon entropy normalized by log2 of the number of productive unique TCRs. Whether scalp clones were CD4 or CD8 was inferred by matching scalp TCRbeta sequences against CD4 and CD8 repertoires sorted from blood. TCRdb mirrors the immuneACCESS table, restricted to in-frame sequences. Some clones are absent from its copies; in checked studies, under half trace to an unresolved V gene, and the reason for the others is unknown. Clone size and V and J calls were adopted from that table, with D and trimming inferred from the DNA. The sample yields roughly 100,000 clones; less than 70% were counted once. Around 10% of the sample goes to the ten largest clones.

Overall study outcomes, separate from this receptor: Compared with normal scalp, lesional scalp had higher clonality and more expanded CD8+ clones, particularly in alopecia totalis/universalis, a pattern that suggests antigenic drive. Unlike mouse skin, which is dominated by gammadelta T cells, normal human skin has resident alphabeta T cells that are also sequenced, and this complicates analysis of the scalp TCR repertoire. Shared TCR sequences between patients were less evident than in mice, which may be partly attributable to HLA diversity in the patient population.

Source material: CD4+ T cells sorted from blood. The sequence joins TRBV6-5 to TRBJ1-6, with no confidently assigned D gene. This TCR derives from a human donor in good health. The CDR3 amino acid sequence is: CASSYYGRDSPLHF. The bases are TGTGCCAGCAGTTACTATGGTCGGGATTCACCCCTCCACTTT.